This TCR beta chain was found in a study of cytomegalovirus exposure and HLA in healthy donors. Study-level results: Earlier analysis looked at TCR beta V segments, and most were productive about 87% or about 30% of the time.

The CDR3 contains 18 residues. CDR1 SGDLS and CDR2 YYNGEE come from the germline V gene. V shed 3 bases and J 7 bases; nucleotides not matched to a gene: 15. Amplification used 60 Vbeta primers and 13 Jbeta primers. Measured with immunoSEQ multiplex PCR; TCRdb has only the in-frame clones, and not every one. This table has over 100,000 clones, about four fifths appearing once. As to this clone: Its antigen is undetermined.

Samples came from healthy bone marrow donors. Sequenced: PBMCs. This chain joins TRBV9 and TRBJ2-1; 11 positions match TRBD1. This TCR derives from a woman aged 18-35 years in good health and CMV-seropositive. The CDR3 nucleotides read TGTGCCAGCAGCGCTAGAAGGGGTGGGACAGGGGGGTATAATGAGCAGTTCTTC. Protein: CASSARRGGTGGYNEQFF.